Listed below are T cell receptor beta chains from one sample, sequenced in a study of T cell responses to AZD1222 COVID-19 vaccine. Here immunoSEQ multiplex PCR was the method, and the copy in TCRdb shows in-frame clones only, minus some. The sample comprises about 170,000 clones, around 91% of which are singletons, and 6.9% rests with the top ten. Material: peripheral blood, obtained on day 0 of AZD1222 vaccination. The receptor source for this set is an adult in good health. CDR3s include the opening cysteine and the closing phenylalanine or tryptophan. The D gene is left open where the match is weak. Clone size is stated in some rows and not others, as once, few, many or a class when expanded.

abundance: -; d_gene: TRBD2; v_gene: TRBV7-8; j_gene: TRBJ2-2; CDR3nt: TGTGCCAGCAGACAGACTAGCGGGGGGACCACCGGGGAGCTATTTTTT; CDR3aa: CASRQTSGGTTGELFF
abundance: -; d_gene: -; v_gene: TRBV18; j_gene: TRBJ1-6; CDR3nt: TGTGCCAGCTCACCACAAACAAACTCCTATAATTCACCCCTCCACTTT; CDR3aa: CASSPQTNSYNSPLHF
abundance: few; d_gene: -; v_gene: TRBV6-5; j_gene: TRBJ1-1; CDR3nt: TGTGCCACGCAACCGGGGGTTGCTGAAGCTTTCTTT; CDR3aa: CATQPGVAEAFF
abundance: once; d_gene: TRBD1; v_gene: TRBV9; j_gene: TRBJ2-5; CDR3nt: TGTGCCAGCAGCGACACCGGGACAGGGGTTGAGACCCAGTACTTC; CDR3aa: CASSDTGTGVETQYF
abundance: few; d_gene: -; v_gene: TRBV21-1; j_gene: TRBJ1-2; CDR3nt: TGTGCCAGCAGCAAAGAACAGGGGCGCAACTATGGCTACACCTTC; CDR3aa: CASSKEQGRNYGYTF
abundance: -; d_gene: -; v_gene: TRBV15; j_gene: TRBJ2-2; CDR3nt: TGTGCCACCACTCTGACAGGAGCCGACACCGGGGAGCTGTTTTTT; CDR3aa: CATTLTGADTGELFF
abundance: once; d_gene: -; v_gene: TRBV3-1/TRBV3-2; j_gene: TRBJ1-2; CDR3nt: TGTGCCAGCAGCCAAGGTAGGGGTAGAGGCTACACCTTC; CDR3aa: CASSQGRGRGYTF
abundance: once; d_gene: -; v_gene: TRBV25-1; j_gene: TRBJ2-5; CDR3nt: TGTGCCAGTTCCCAAACAGAAGTTCAAGAGACCCAGTACTTC; CDR3aa: CASSQTEVQETQYF
abundance: -; d_gene: -; v_gene: TRBV9; j_gene: TRBJ2-2; CDR3nt: TGTGCCAGCAGCCTCTCATCCCACACCGGGGAGCTGTTTTTT; CDR3aa: CASSLSSHTGELFF
abundance: large; d_gene: -; v_gene: TRBV4-3; j_gene: TRBJ2-3; CDR3nt: TGCGCCAGCAGCCAAGATGGGGTAGGGTTGATGAATACGCAGTATTTT; CDR3aa: CASSQDGVGLMNTQYF
abundance: -; d_gene: TRBD2; v_gene: TRBV6-1; j_gene: TRBJ2-1; CDR3nt: TGTGCCAGCAGTGAGACTAGCGGGGTCGGCAATGAGCAGTTCTTC; CDR3aa: CASSETSGVGNEQFF
abundance: -; d_gene: -; v_gene: TRBV19; j_gene: TRBJ2-3; CDR3nt: TGTGCCACCTCTTCCGGGACTAGCACAGATACGCAGTATTTT; CDR3aa: CATSSGTSTDTQYF
abundance: once; d_gene: -; v_gene: TRBV11-2; j_gene: TRBJ2-1; CDR3nt: TGTGCCAGCAGCTTGGTGAGGGGTTACAATGAGCAGTTCTTC; CDR3aa: CASSLVRGYNEQFF
abundance: -; d_gene: -; v_gene: TRBV4-1; j_gene: TRBJ2-3; CDR3nt: TGCGCCAGCAGCCGTCCAACCCCAGATACGCAGTATTTT; CDR3aa: CASSRPTPDTQYF
abundance: -; d_gene: -; v_gene: TRBV6-5; j_gene: TRBJ1-4; CDR3nt: TGTGCCAGCAGGGACCCGAGGACGTCTAATGAAAAACTGTTTTTT; CDR3aa: CASRDPRTSNEKLFF
abundance: -; d_gene: -; v_gene: TRBV20-1; j_gene: TRBJ2-5; CDR3nt: TGCAGTGCTAGTTCACCGGTTGCCGAATTAACCCAGTACTTC; CDR3aa: CSASSPVAELTQYF
abundance: -; d_gene: TRBD1; v_gene: TRBV15; j_gene: TRBJ1-6; CDR3nt: TGTGCCACCAGCAGAGAGGCAGGGGGCGCGTCACCCCTCCACTTT; CDR3aa: CATSREAGGASPLHF
abundance: -; d_gene: -; v_gene: TRBV5-5; j_gene: TRBJ2-5; CDR3nt: TGTGCCAGCAGCCATCGCCCCGGAGAGACCCAGTACTTC; CDR3aa: CASSHRPGETQYF
abundance: -; d_gene: TRBD1; v_gene: TRBV5-4; j_gene: TRBJ1-1; CDR3nt: TGTGCCAGCAGCTTGGGGGACAGGGCGACCACTGAAGCTTTCTTT; CDR3aa: CASSLGDRATTEAFF
abundance: -; d_gene: -; v_gene: TRBV2; j_gene: TRBJ1-4; CDR3nt: TGTGCCAGCAGTGTAGTGGGGGGTTATGAAAAACTGTTTTTT; CDR3aa: CASSVVGGYEKLFF
abundance: -; d_gene: TRBD1; v_gene: TRBV6-2/TRBV6-3; j_gene: TRBJ1-1; CDR3nt: TGTGCCAGCAGTTACTCAACCGACAGGGCTTTCGGTGCTTTCTTT; CDR3aa: CASSYSTDRAFGAFF
abundance: -; d_gene: TRBD1; v_gene: TRBV9; j_gene: TRBJ1-2; CDR3nt: TGTGCCAGCAGCGTAGGACAGGGGAACTATGGCTACACCTTC; CDR3aa: CASSVGQGNYGYTF
abundance: -; d_gene: TRBD2; v_gene: TRBV4-3; j_gene: TRBJ2-7; CDR3nt: TGCGCCAGCAGCCAAGGCCTGGTGACTAGCGGGGGTGAGTACGAGCAGTACTTC; CDR3aa: CASSQGLVTSGGEYEQYF
abundance: -; d_gene: TRBD2; v_gene: TRBV19; j_gene: TRBJ2-2; CDR3nt: TGTGCCAGTAGTATAAGGTCACTAGCGGGGACCGGGGAGCTGTTTTTT; CDR3aa: CASSIRSLAGTGELFF
abundance: -; d_gene: -; v_gene: TRBV5-8; j_gene: TRBJ2-5; CDR3nt: TGTGCCAGCGCCTTAAGACAGGCCCGACCACAAAAAAAAGAGACCCAGTACTTC; CDR3aa: CASALRQARPQKKETQYF
abundance: -; d_gene: TRBD2; v_gene: TRBV9; j_gene: TRBJ2-5; CDR3nt: TGTGCCAGCAGCGGACCGGGGGGGCCGGAAGAGACCCAGTACTTC; CDR3aa: CASSGPGGPEETQYF
abundance: -; d_gene: -; v_gene: TRBV3-1/TRBV3-2; j_gene: TRBJ2-1; CDR3nt: TGTGCCAGCAGCCAAGACTCCCTCAATGAGCAGTTCTTC; CDR3aa: CASSQDSLNEQFF
abundance: -; d_gene: TRBD2; v_gene: TRBV2; j_gene: TRBJ2-3; CDR3nt: TGTGCCAGCACCGGGGCTCCAGCGGGGGGGCCCGATACGCAGTATTTT; CDR3aa: CASTGAPAGGPDTQYF
abundance: -; d_gene: TRBD1; v_gene: TRBV7-9; j_gene: TRBJ2-5; CDR3nt: TGTGCCAGCAGCTTAGGGGACAGGGGGCTTCAGGAGACCCAGTACTTC; CDR3aa: CASSLGDRGLQETQYF
abundance: once; d_gene: -; v_gene: TRBV5-4; j_gene: TRBJ1-3; CDR3nt: TGTGCCAGCAGCTTGGCTGGGGACGGGAGCTCTGGAAACACCATATATTTT; CDR3aa: CASSLAGDGSSGNTIYF
abundance: -; d_gene: -; v_gene: TRBV9; j_gene: TRBJ2-1; CDR3nt: TGTGCCAGCAGCGTATCGTCGGGACAACAATACAATGAGCAGTTCTTC; CDR3aa: CASSVSSGQQYNEQFF
abundance: once; d_gene: TRBD1; v_gene: TRBV9; j_gene: TRBJ2-2; CDR3nt: TGTGCCAGCAGCGTTGGGACAGGGGGGGACACCGGGGAGCTGTTTTTT; CDR3aa: CASSVGTGGDTGELFF
abundance: -; d_gene: -; v_gene: TRBV7-8; j_gene: TRBJ2-2; CDR3nt: TGTGCCAGCAGCCCTCCCAGGAGGGACAGGAACACCGGGGAGCTGTTTTTT; CDR3aa: CASSPPRRDRNTGELFF
abundance: -; d_gene: TRBD1; v_gene: TRBV4-2; j_gene: TRBJ2-1; CDR3nt: TGTGCCAGCGGATGGACAGGCTCCTACAATGAGCAGTTCTTC; CDR3aa: CASGWTGSYNEQFF
abundance: -; d_gene: -; v_gene: TRBV27; j_gene: TRBJ2-6; CDR3nt: TGTGCCAGCAGTTTTGCCAGCTACTCTGGGGCCAACGTCCTGACTTTC; CDR3aa: CASSFASYSGANVLTF
abundance: -; d_gene: -; v_gene: TRBV4-3; j_gene: TRBJ1-2; CDR3nt: TGCGCCAGCAGCCAGCGGACAGAAACCTACTATGGCTACACCTTC; CDR3aa: CASSQRTETYYGYTF
abundance: -; d_gene: -; v_gene: TRBV7-8; j_gene: TRBJ1-2; CDR3nt: TGTGCCAGCAGCTTAGAAGGGGGACGGATATATGGCTACACCTTC; CDR3aa: CASSLEGGRIYGYTF
abundance: -; d_gene: TRBD1; v_gene: TRBV2; j_gene: TRBJ2-5; CDR3nt: TGTGCCAGCCCGGACAGGGATCAAGAGACCCAGTACTTC; CDR3aa: CASPDRDQETQYF
abundance: -; d_gene: TRBD1; v_gene: TRBV30; j_gene: TRBJ2-5; CDR3nt: TGTGCCTGGACACAGGGGGCCGGGGGGACCCAGTACTTC; CDR3aa: CAWTQGAGGTQYF
abundance: -; d_gene: TRBD1; v_gene: TRBV15; j_gene: TRBJ2-7; CDR3nt: TGTGCCACCAGCAGACCGAACAGGGGAGTTGGGCAGTACTTC; CDR3aa: CATSRPNRGVGQYF
abundance: -; d_gene: TRBD1; v_gene: TRBV18; j_gene: TRBJ2-7; CDR3nt: TGTGCCAGCTCACCACTTGAGGGGGCGCGGTACGAGCAGTACTTC; CDR3aa: CASSPLEGARYEQYF
abundance: -; d_gene: TRBD1; v_gene: TRBV6-4; j_gene: TRBJ1-2; CDR3nt: TGTGCCAGCAGTCCAGGACAGGGGGCTAACTATGGCTACACCTTC; CDR3aa: CASSPGQGANYGYTF
abundance: -; d_gene: TRBD2; v_gene: TRBV14; j_gene: TRBJ2-5; CDR3nt: TGTGCCAGCAGCCGCGGGACTAGCGGACAAGAGACCCAGTACTTC; CDR3aa: CASSRGTSGQETQYF
abundance: -; d_gene: -; v_gene: TRBV6-5; j_gene: TRBJ2-2; CDR3nt: TGTGCCAGCAGTTCCGGGGGGAACACCGGGGAGCTGTTTTTT; CDR3aa: CASSSGGNTGELFF
abundance: once; d_gene: -; v_gene: TRBV6-5; j_gene: TRBJ2-1; CDR3nt: TGTGCCAGTGGTCGGGACAAATCCAATGAGCAGTTCTTC; CDR3aa: CASGRDKSNEQFF
abundance: -; d_gene: TRBD1; v_gene: TRBV5-4; j_gene: TRBJ1-2; CDR3nt: TGTGCCAGCAGCCGGACAGGGACGTTCTATGGCTACACCTTC; CDR3aa: CASSRTGTFYGYTF
abundance: -; d_gene: TRBD2; v_gene: TRBV7-3; j_gene: TRBJ2-5; CDR3nt: TGTGCCAGCAGCTTAATTAGCGGGGGGGCCGAAGAGACCCAGTACTTC; CDR3aa: CASSLISGGAEETQYF
abundance: -; d_gene: -; v_gene: TRBV28; j_gene: TRBJ1-5; CDR3nt: TGTGCCAGCATCCAGGGTAGCAATCAGCCCCAGCATTTT; CDR3aa: CASIQGSNQPQHF
abundance: -; d_gene: TRBD2; v_gene: TRBV4-1; j_gene: TRBJ2-7; CDR3nt: TGCGCCAGCAGCCAAGATAGCGGGGACCTCTACGAGCAGTACTTC; CDR3aa: CASSQDSGDLYEQYF
abundance: -; d_gene: TRBD1; v_gene: TRBV5-1; j_gene: TRBJ1-1; CDR3nt: TGCGCCAGCAGCTTGACAGGGGGACTTGACACTGAAGCTTTCTTT; CDR3aa: CASSLTGGLDTEAFF
abundance: -; d_gene: TRBD1; v_gene: TRBV15; j_gene: TRBJ1-4; CDR3nt: TGTGCCACCAGCAGATCTACAGGGGATGGTGAAAAACTGTTTTTT; CDR3aa: CATSRSTGDGEKLFF